The 11 T cell receptor beta chains presented below share a single source sample, sequenced in a study of T-cell memory formation after mild COVID-19. TCRdb called the 5' RACE reads again in MiXCR, with one record for every CDR3 protein. This sample yields about 560,000 distinct CDR3 sequences, of which 15% to 20% are seen a single time; roughly 8.2% belongs to the top ten. What was sequenced was PBMCs or a T cell subset sorted from them (not recorded which). These receptor sequences come from an adult woman who had mild COVID-19 (a few samples of this study predate the infection). Cell type and time point are not known.

The CDR3 DNA is TGTGCCAGCAGCCCCCTATCGGGTGTCTCCTATGGCTACACCTTC. Translated: CASSPLSGVSYGYTF. The chain recombines TRBV7-9 with TRBJ1-2; no reliable D call. This CDR3 spans 15 amino acids. Germline values: CDR1 SEHNR, CDR2 FQNEAQ (reference sequence). V was cut by 5 bases and J by 4 bases, with 17 bases left in between.

The chain has TRBV7-2 and TRBJ2-4, with D possibly matching TRBD1 (5 bases). V was pared by 1 base and J by 5 bases, with 18 bases between. The CDR3 extends over 17 amino acids. Germline loops: CDR1 SGHTA, CDR2 FQGNSA. In nucleotides, the CDR3 is TGTGCCAGCAGCTTAGGGGGAACAGGACCCCTTCAAAACATTCAGTACTTC. It encodes CASSLGGTGPLQNIQYF. The variable domain in full, with the rest retrieved from reference TRBV7-2 and TRBJ2-4, is GAGVSQSPSNKVTEKGKDVELRCDPISGHTALYWYRQSLGQGLEFLIYFQGNSAPDKSGLPSDRFSAERTGGSVSTLTIQRTQQEDSAVYLCASSLGGTGPLQNIQYFGAGTRLSVL.

A few counts support this clonotype. V gene TRBV12-3 or TRBV12-4 combines with J gene TRBJ1-1, with no clear D. CDR3 length equals 16 residues. V dropped 5 bases and J dropped 0 bases, with 16 bases sitting between them. The CDR3 DNA reads as TGTGCCAGCAGTCGCAAATGGATTCACATGAACACTGAAGCTTTCTTT. This sequence encodes CASSRKWIHMNTEAFF.

The chain joins TRBV7-6 to TRBJ2-1; D is possibly TRBD1 or TRBD2 (7 bases each). CDR1 SGHVS and CDR2 FNYEAQ come from the germline V gene. The CDR3 spans 17 residues. Trimming left V 1 base short and J 9 bases short, with 22 bases between. The CDR3 reads CASSLEWGGDRVGEQFF. CDR3 bases: TGTGCCAGCAGCTTAGAGTGGGGGGGCGACAGGGTAGGTGAGCAGTTCTTC.

This clonotype turned up a few times. The rearrangement links TRBV7-8 to TRBJ2-1; maybe TRBD1 (5 bases). CDR1 and CDR2 (germline): SGHVS, FQNEAQ. V lost 3 bases and J 0 bases, leaving 15 bases between the germline ends. The CDR3 is 17 amino acids. The CDR3 coding sequence is TGTGCCAGCAGCTTTGGGGCCGGCCTAAGCTCCTACAATGAGCAGTTCTTC. Amino acid sequence: CASSFGAGLSSYNEQFF.

In its sample, this clonotype was seen many times. The rearrangement joins TRBV12-3 or TRBV12-4 to TRBJ2-1; 16 bases agree with TRBD2. CDR3 length equals 16 residues. V shed 5 bases and J 7 bases; nucleotides not matched to a gene: 5. The CDR3 DNA is TGTGCCAGCAGTCAGGGACTAGCGGGAGGGGAAAATGAGCAGTTCTTC. Protein: CASSQGLAGGENEQFF.

This clonotype showed up just a few times. This chain connects TRBV7-2 to TRBJ1-6; D uncertain. V was shortened by 4 bases and J by 9 bases, with 13 bases between the two germline ends. Germline V gene lookup returns CDR1 SGHTA and CDR2 FQGNSA. The CDR3 runs to 14 residues. The CDR3 spells CASSSRWSGSPLHF. The CDR3 DNA reads as TGTGCCAGCAGCTCCAGGTGGAGCGGTTCACCCCTCCACTTT.

This clonotype was found a few times. The V gene is TRBV4-2, the J gene TRBJ2-1; 7 bases line up with TRBD2. The ends lost 1 base at V and 2 bases at J; junction bases unmatched: 5. CDR3 size: 16 residues. Germline loops: CDR1 LGHNA, CDR2 YNFKEQ. The CDR3 loop reads CASSQVASGTYNEQFF. DNA of the CDR3: TGTGCCAGCAGCCAAGTGGCCAGCGGGACCTACAATGAGCAGTTCTTC.

This sequence joins TRBV12-3 or TRBV12-4 and TRBJ2-1; D is possibly TRBD1 or TRBD2 (5 bases each). The CDR3 is made up of 15 amino acids. V lost 6 bases and J 1 base, leaving 13 bases between the germline ends. CDR3 DNA: TGTGCCAGCAGCCATGAGGGGTGGTCCTACAATGAGCAGTTCTTC. Its translation: CASSHEGWSYNEQFF.

The genes are TRBV6-5 and TRBJ2-7; tentatively, D is TRBD1 (6 bases). V lost 4 bases and J 0 bases, leaving 13 bases between the germline ends. The germline CDR1 and CDR2 sequences are MNHEY and SVGAGI. The CDR3 extends over 15 amino acids. This chain's CDR3 is CASSFKDSSSYEQYF. DNA for the CDR3: TGTGCCAGCAGTTTCAAGGACAGTAGCTCCTACGAGCAGTACTTC.

The chain couples TRBV24-1 to TRBJ2-2; the D gene is possibly TRBD2 (5 bases). Per germline, CDR1 KGHDR and CDR2 SFDVKD. The CDR3 runs to 14 residues. Trimming removed 5 bases at V and 2 bases at J, with 8 bases between. For the CDR3, the DNA is TGTGCCACCAGTGGGGGAGTTAACACCGGGGAGCTGTTTTTT. Its translation is CATSGGVNTGELFF.